This TCR beta chain was obtained from a study of beta chain features in type 1 diabetes. Reverse transcription of all isolated RNA meant that expressed TCRB transcripts were sequenced. Repertoires were generated with immunoSEQ multiplex PCR, while TCRdb's copy carries only in-frame clones and drops some. The table records around 19,000 clones, 50% of them present only once. A note on this clone: The antigen remains undetermined.

V dropped 0 bases and J dropped 0 bases, with 9 bases sitting between them. The CDR3 runs 16 residues. The V gene's germline CDR1 is MNHEY and CDR2 SVGAGI. Findings and limits, study-wide: Patients' naive, central memory and Treg TCRB repertoires seemed closer to one another than those of healthy donors.

The sequence came from a man younger than 35 in good health. The chain couples TRBV6-5 to TRBJ2-4, with D unresolved. Sequenced input: stem cell memory CD4+ T cells from blood. The CDR3, as DNA: TGTGCCAGCAGTTACTCATCACACCCAGCCAAAAACATTCAGTACTTC. This encodes CASSYSSHPAKNIQYF.